This T cell receptor beta chain was captured by sequencing in a study of shared clonotypes between healthy human individuals. As concerns this clone: This same CDR3 is encoded by further DNA sequences in the sample.

Nashville, Tennessee was home to all donors, who were Caucasian adults. Approximately 91 million PBMCs supplied genomic DNA for unsorted samples. The genomic DNA of each subset was split evenly across several immunoSEQ plates. The unsorted PBMC replicate PCRs were performed with around 310 ng DNA, around 30,000 T cell genomes. Method: immunoSEQ multiplex PCR; TCRdb's copy keeps in-frame clones and lacks some. The sample has fewer than 700,000 clones; roughly four fifths are singletons. Trimming cost V 0 bases and J 10 bases; bases outside gene matches: 12. Looked up from germline, CDR1 is LGHNA and CDR2 is YSLEER. The CDR3 totals 17 residues.

The specimen was PBMCs. The chain links TRBV4-3 to TRBJ2-1; 10 nucleotides align to TRBD2. The clonotype originates from a woman aged 40 to 50 in good health. Some clones in this sample may be carry-over from other donors' samples. CDR3 sequence (DNA): TGCGCCAGCAGCCAAGATATCGGGAGCGGGAGGGCGGACGAGCAGTTCTTC. Its translation: CASSQDIGSGRADEQFF.